A single sample gave rise to the 9 T cell receptor beta chains below, sequenced in a study of shared clonotypes between healthy human individuals. The assay was immunoSEQ multiplex PCR, and TCRdb's table has in-frame clones only and misses some. The sample lists 2 million to 3 million clones, roughly 93% occurring once. The sample consisted of naive CD4+ T cells from PBMCs. Regarding subset: CD45RA+ positively selected. Receptor source: a young man in good health. Some clones in this sample may be carry-over from other donors' samples.

With respect to this clone: The same CDR3 arises from other DNA sequences in this sample as well. The chain links TRBV7-3 to TRBJ2-3; D is unresolved. The germline gives CDR1 SGHTA, CDR2 FQGTGA. CDR3 length: 12 amino acids. V lost 3 bases, J lost 0 bases, and 1 base lay in between. The CDR3 reads CASSFSTDTQYF. The CDR3 DNA is TGTGCCAGCAGCTTCAGCACAGATACGCAGTATTTT.

This clone has just one count. This chain connects TRBV6-1 to TRBJ2-7; 10 bases match TRBD1. The CDR3 is 15 amino acids. Germline CDR1 is MNHNS and CDR2 is SASEGT. With 6 bases clipped from V and 4 bases from J, the junction kept 9 bases outside the gene matches. CDR3 amino acids: CASRGPGQGSYEQYF. The CDR3, as DNA: TGTGCCAGCAGAGGTCCGGGACAGGGGTCATACGAGCAGTACTTC.

This sequence joins TRBV11-3 and TRBJ2-1; the D gene is possibly TRBD1 (5 bases). V lost 3 bases, J lost 8 bases, and 8 bases lay in between. The germline gives CDR1 SGHNT, CDR2 YENEEA. CDR3 length: 12 residues. The CDR3 sequence is CASSFQGHEQFF. In DNA form, the CDR3 reads TGTGCCAGCAGCTTCCAGGGCCATGAGCAGTTCTTC.

The chain carries TRBV30 and TRBJ1-2; D remains ambiguous. V was cut by 1 base and J by 7 bases, with 7 bases left in between. The germline V gene has CDR1 GTSNPN and CDR2 SVGIG (reference sequence). CDR3 size: 11 residues. CDR3 loop: CAWSDLGGYTF. Written as DNA, the CDR3 is TGTGCCTGGAGTGATTTGGGTGGCTACACCTTC.

A single count supports this clone. The chain links TRBV7-2 to TRBJ2-1; D ambiguous. This CDR3 spans 11 amino acids. V lost 5 bases and J lost 10, with 9 bases in between. The germline gives CDR1 SGHTA, CDR2 FQGNSA. The CDR3: CASSDAVEQFF. CDR3 in DNA: TGTGCCAGCAGCGACGCGGTGGAGCAGTTCTTC.

The CDR3 nucleotides are TGCGCCAGCAGCTTGGGTCCCGGACTGGCCCAGCTAGCCAAAAACATTCAGTACTTC. Translation gives CASSLGPGLAQLAKNIQYF. This chain connects TRBV5-1 to TRBJ2-4; tentatively, D is TRBD2 (5 bases). Germline CDR1 is SGHRS and CDR2 is YFSETQ. This CDR3 comprises 19 residues. V was shortened by 0 bases and J by 0 bases, with 19 bases between the two germline ends.

As to this clone: Other DNA sequences within the sample encode an identical CDR3. This chain links TRBV28 with TRBJ1-2; 10 bases are shared with TRBD1. The CDR3 spans 14 residues. Trimming removed 6 bases from V and 5 bases from J; junction bases left unmatched: 6. Germline lookup yields CDR1 MDHEN and CDR2 SYDVKM. The CDR3 reads CASSRDRGGYGYTF. The CDR3 DNA is TGTGCCAGCAGCCGGGACAGGGGAGGGTATGGCTACACCTTC.

V and J are TRBV18 and TRBJ2-3, with 12 bases fitting TRBD2. V was clipped by 3 bases and J by 3 bases; unmatched bases: 4. The CDR3 has 16 residues. The germline V gene encodes CDR1 KGHSH and CDR2 LQKENI. The CDR3 loop reads CASSPRLAGVTDTQYF. CDR3 sequence (DNA): TGTGCCAGCTCACCGCGACTAGCGGGAGTAACAGATACGCAGTATTTT.

J is TRBJ2-3 and V is TRBV29-1; D ambiguous. V lost 2 bases and J 3 bases, leaving 12 bases between the germline ends. The CDR3 is 14 amino acids. Germline V gene sequence: CDR1 SQVTM, CDR2 ANQGSEA. CDR3 amino acids: CSVEFPDGTDTQYF. DNA of the CDR3: TGCAGCGTTGAATTTCCGGACGGGACAGATACGCAGTATTTT.